Sequencing of this T cell receptor (beta chain) was carried out in a study of CD8+ T cells in alopecia areata. As the sequencing template, cDNA was produced by extracting RNA and reverse transcribing it. Generated by immunoSEQ multiplex PCR, the TCRdb table keeps only in-frame clones and is missing some. The repertoire holds nearly 110,000 clones, with 84% as singletons. Treatment here: oral pan-JAK inhibitor, 5-10 mg twice daily. Deletions cut 7 bases from V and 1 base from J, with 11 bases between. The CDR3 sequence is 13 residues long. Germline V gene data show CDR1 as MNHEY and CDR2 as SMNVEV (reference sequence). Findings and limits, study-wide: In scalp and blood during tofacitinib, many expanded lesional clones persisted. Alphabeta T cells residing in normal skin are also sequenced in scalp samples. Affected scalp, especially in alopecia totalis/universalis, had a higher clonality than normal scalp did.

Remarks on this clone: The target antigen is unknown.

This chain connects TRBV27 to TRBJ2-7; D unclear. The sequence was collected from a human donor with alopecia areata. The specimen was CD8+ T cells sorted from blood, collected at week 24, from a patient treated with tofacitinib. The CDR3: CASIGRESYEQYF. The CDR3 nucleotides read TGTGCCAGCATCGGCAGAGAGTCCTACGAGCAGTACTTC.